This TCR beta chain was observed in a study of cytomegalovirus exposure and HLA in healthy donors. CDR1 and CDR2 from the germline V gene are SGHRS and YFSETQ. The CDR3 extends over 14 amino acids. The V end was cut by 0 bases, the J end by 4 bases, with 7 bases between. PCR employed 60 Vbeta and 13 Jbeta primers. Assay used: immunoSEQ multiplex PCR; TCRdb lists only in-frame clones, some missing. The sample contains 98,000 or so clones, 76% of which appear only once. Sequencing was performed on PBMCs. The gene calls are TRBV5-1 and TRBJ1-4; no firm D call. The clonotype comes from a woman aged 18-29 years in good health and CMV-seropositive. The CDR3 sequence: CASSLAGVNEKLFF. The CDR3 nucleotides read TGCGCCAGCAGCTTGGCTGGAGTTAATGAAAAACTGTTTTTT.